This passage covers 9 T cell receptor beta chains from one sample sequenced in a study of cytomegalovirus exposure and HLA in healthy donors. This PCR relied on a set of 60 Vbeta primers and 13 Jbeta primers. The protocol was immunoSEQ multiplex PCR, while the TCRdb copy is restricted to in-frame clones and leaves out a portion. The sample carries under 200,000 clones, 80% recorded once. The sequencing input was PBMCs. Every receptor here comes from a man aged 40-50 years in good health and CMV-seronegative.

The V call is TRBV19, the J call TRBJ2-5, with 12 bases aligning to TRBD2. The V gene's germline CDR1 is LNHDA and CDR2 SQIVND (reference sequence). The CDR3 runs 13 residues. Trimming cost V 10 bases and J 5 bases; bases outside gene matches: 5. The CDR3 region has the DNA TGTGCCACGTCTAGCGGGGGGGCCGAGACCCAGTACTTC. It encodes CATSSGGAETQYF.

The chain links TRBV4-3 to TRBJ2-7; 10 nucleotides align to TRBD1. CDR1 is LGHNA and CDR2 is YSLEER in the germline V gene. There are 15 residues in the CDR3. V was pared by 3 bases and J by 5 bases, with 7 bases of the junction left unmatched. The CDR3 DNA sequence: TGCGCCAGCAGCCATGATTGGACAGGGGGTAACGAGCAGTACTTC. Its translation is CASSHDWTGGNEQYF.

The gene calls are TRBV27 and TRBJ2-7; 9 bases are a match to TRBD1. This CDR3 comprises 15 residues. The junction had 13 bases not matched to a gene; V was cut back by 6 bases and J by 7 bases. CDR1 is MNHEY, CDR2 SMNVEV, per germline (reference sequence). This CDR3 is CASRRGTGQLREQYF. The DNA of the CDR3 is TGTGCCAGCAGGCGTGGGACAGGGCAATTGAGGGAGCAGTACTTC.

The chain joins TRBV2 to TRBJ2-5, with D maybe TRBD1 (5 bases). The V gene's germline CDR1 is SNHLY and CDR2 FYNNEI. Between the trimmed V and J ends, which lost 9 bases and 7 bases, there was a span of 18 bases. The CDR3 spans 13 residues. This CDR3 reads CASTPDSLGTQYF. DNA for the CDR3: TGTGCCAGTACGCCCGACAGTCTGGGGACCCAGTACTTC.

The chain links TRBV7-9 to TRBJ1-4, with D hard to call. From germline, CDR1 is SEHNR and CDR2 FQNEAQ (reference sequence). Trimming left V 5 bases short and J 7 bases short, with 8 bases between. The CDR3 is made up of 12 amino acids. The CDR3 is CASSTRVEKLFF. The CDR3 DNA is TGTGCCAGCAGCACACGGGTTGAAAAACTGTTTTTT.

The rearrangement joins TRBV5-1 to TRBJ2-5; the match to TRBD1 covers 9 bases. Per the germline V gene, CDR1 is SGHRS and CDR2 is YFSETQ. V was pared by 4 bases and J by 4 bases, with 8 bases of the junction left unmatched. The CDR3 runs 15 residues. The DNA of the CDR3 is TGCGCCAGCAGCCGGGGGGACAGGGCCCCAGAGACCCAGTACTTC. It encodes CASSRGDRAPETQYF. Drawing the rest from reference TRBV5-1 and TRBJ2-5, the complete variable domain is KAGVTQTPRYLIKTRGQQVTLSCSPISGHRSVSWYQQTPGQGLQFLFEYFSETQRNKGNFPGRFSGRQFSNSRSEMNVSTLELGDSALYLCASSRGDRAPETQYFGPGTRLLVL.

The V and J genes are TRBV5-1 and TRBJ1-1; a possible D gene is TRBD1 (6 bases). Germline CDR1 is SGHRS and CDR2 is YFSETQ. The CDR3 covers 15 residues. Trimming left V 2 bases short and J 1 base short, with 12 bases between. In DNA, the CDR3 is TGCGCCAGCAGCTTAGTTTGGGGACAGAACACTGAAGCTTTCTTT. This translates into CASSLVWGQNTEAFF.

The J gene is TRBJ2-5, the V gene TRBV4-3, with D tentatively TRBD1 (5 bases). The V end lost 2 bases, the J end lost 5 bases, and 21 bases lay between the germline ends. CDR3 length equals 17 residues. The germline V gene has CDR1 LGHNA and CDR2 YSLEER. The CDR3 here is CASSQNYRTTVPETQYF. CDR3 DNA sequence: TGCGCCAGCAGCCAAAATTATCGGACAACTGTTCCGGAGACCCAGTACTTC.

For the CDR3, the DNA is TGTGCCTGGAGTGAGCAGGGTTATGGCTACACCTTC. Translating gives CAWSEQGYGYTF. This sequence joins TRBV30 and TRBJ1-2; a weak D match, TRBD1 (5 bases). Trimming left V 1 base short and J 5 bases short, with 8 bases between. There are 12 residues in the CDR3. Germline V gives CDR1 GTSNPN, CDR2 SVGIG (reference sequence). The entire variable domain, with the rest obtained from reference TRBV30 and TRBJ1-2, is as follows: SQTIHQWPATLVQPVGSPLSLECTVEGTSNPNLYWYRQAAGRGLQLLFYSVGIGQISSEVPQNLSASRPQDRQFILSSKKLLLSDSGFYLCAWSEQGYGYTFGSGTRLTVV.